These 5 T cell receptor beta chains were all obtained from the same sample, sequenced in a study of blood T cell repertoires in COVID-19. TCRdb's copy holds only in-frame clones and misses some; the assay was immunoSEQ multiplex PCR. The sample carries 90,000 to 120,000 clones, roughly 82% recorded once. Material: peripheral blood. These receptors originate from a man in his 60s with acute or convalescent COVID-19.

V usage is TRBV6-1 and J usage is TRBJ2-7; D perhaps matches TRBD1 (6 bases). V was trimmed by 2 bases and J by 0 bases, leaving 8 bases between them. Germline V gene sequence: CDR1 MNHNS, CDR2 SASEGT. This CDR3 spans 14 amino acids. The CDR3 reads CASSEQGNSYEQYF. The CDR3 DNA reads TGTGCCAGCAGTGAACAGGGGAACTCCTACGAGCAGTACTTC.

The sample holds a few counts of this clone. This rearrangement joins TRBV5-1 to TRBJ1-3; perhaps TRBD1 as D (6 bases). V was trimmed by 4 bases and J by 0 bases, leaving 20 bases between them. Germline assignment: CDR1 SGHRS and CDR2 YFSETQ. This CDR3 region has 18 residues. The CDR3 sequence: CASSLDSLSYNSGNTIYF. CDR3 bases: TGCGCCAGCAGCCTGGACAGCCTGAGCTATAACTCTGGAAACACCATATATTTT.

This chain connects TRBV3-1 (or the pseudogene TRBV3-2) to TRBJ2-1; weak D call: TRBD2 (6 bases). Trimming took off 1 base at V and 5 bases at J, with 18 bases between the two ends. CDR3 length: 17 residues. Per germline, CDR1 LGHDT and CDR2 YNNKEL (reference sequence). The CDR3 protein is CASSQGEAPRRDNEQFF. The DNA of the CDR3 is TGTGCCAGCAGCCAAGGGGAGGCCCCCCGGAGGGACAATGAGCAGTTCTTC.

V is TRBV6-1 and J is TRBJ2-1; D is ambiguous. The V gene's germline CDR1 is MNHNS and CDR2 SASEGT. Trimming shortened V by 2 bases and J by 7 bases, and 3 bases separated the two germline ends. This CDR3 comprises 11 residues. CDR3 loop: CASSEPNEQFF. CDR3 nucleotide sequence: TGTGCCAGCAGTGAACCAAATGAGCAGTTCTTC.

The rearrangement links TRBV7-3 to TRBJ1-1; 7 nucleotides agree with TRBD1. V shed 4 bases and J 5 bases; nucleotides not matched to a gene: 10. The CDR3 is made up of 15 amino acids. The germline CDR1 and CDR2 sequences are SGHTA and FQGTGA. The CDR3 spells CASSSSGTVRTEAFF. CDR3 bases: TGTGCCAGCAGCTCATCCGGGACAGTTAGAACTGAAGCTTTCTTT.